There are a few counts of the clone carrying this TCR beta chain. Its antigen is unidentified. The sample originates from a study of T-cell memory formation after mild COVID-19. About the research overall: Largely, the TCR clusters proved donor specific.

The germline V gene has CDR1 KGHSH and CDR2 LQKENI. This CDR3 contains 13 residues. Trimming shortened V by 3 bases and J by 1 base, and 6 bases separated the two germline ends. Study-wide results and caveats: There were some responding clones in pre-infection memory, which suggested that cross-reactive memory had joined.

The TCR alpha and TCR beta cDNA libraries, bearing sample barcodes and UMIs, were generated by 5'RACE using constant-segment primers. TCRdb processed the 5' RACE reads anew with MiXCR; each CDR3 protein has one entry. The sample shows fewer than 150,000 distinct CDR3 sequences, about 5.9% of them seen only once. The receptor comes from an adult woman who had mild COVID-19 (a few samples of this study predate the infection). Cell type and time point are not known. The J gene is TRBJ1-1, the V gene TRBV18; TRBD1 is a possible D gene (5 bases). The sequenced sample was PBMCs or a T cell subset sorted from them (not recorded which). This CDR3 reads CASSPDKNTEAFF. The CDR3 bases are TGTGCCAGCTCACCGGACAAGAACACTGAAGCTTTCTTT.